The 32 T cell receptor beta chains below come from one sample, sequenced in a study of PD-1 blockade in mismatch repair-deficient tumors. Profiling relied on immunoSEQ multiplex PCR, and the TCRdb table lists in-frame clones only, not all of them. The sample contains roughly 9,000 clones, approximately 89% of which appear only once. The sequencing used PBMCs, collected about 48 weeks after starting pembrolizumab. The source is an adult with mismatch repair-deficient cancer.

The chain combines TRBV30 with TRBJ2-7, with a tentative D call TRBD1 (6 bases). Germline CDR1 is GTSNPN and CDR2 is SVGIG (reference sequence). V lost 7 bases, J lost 5 bases, and 15 bases lay in between. The CDR3 has 12 residues. The CDR3 loop is CASYTGIHEQYF. The CDR3 DNA reads as TGTGCCTCCTACACAGGGATCCACGAGCAGTACTTC.

The chain has TRBV2 and TRBJ2-7; D ambiguous. The CDR3 sequence is 12 residues long. Germline CDR1 reads SNHLY; CDR2 reads FYNNEI. V was trimmed by 6 bases and J by 1 base, leaving 7 bases between them. The CDR3 here is CASRPRSYEQYF. In DNA, the CDR3 is TGTGCCAGCAGGCCCCGGTCCTACGAGCAGTACTTC.

The chain links TRBV19 to TRBJ1-4; perhaps TRBD1 as D (5 bases). Germline V gene sequence: CDR1 LNHDA, CDR2 SQIVND (reference sequence). The CDR3 is 13 amino acids. With 11 bases removed from V and 8 bases from J, the gap between germline ends came to 18 bases. The DNA of the CDR3 is TGTGCCCCTAAGGTGGACATGGGGGAAAAACTGTTTTTT. It codes for CAPKVDMGEKLFF.

The V call is TRBV5-1, the J call TRBJ2-1; D is possibly TRBD2 (6 bases). The CDR3 is made up of 14 amino acids. Per the germline V gene, CDR1 is SGHRS and CDR2 is YFSETQ. Trimming left V 2 bases short and J 3 bases short, with 9 bases between. The CDR3 protein is CASSFLASYNEQFF. DNA for the CDR3: TGCGCCAGCAGCTTTCTAGCGAGCTACAATGAGCAGTTCTTC. The whole variable domain, remainder taken from reference TRBV5-1 and TRBJ2-1, is KAGVTQTPRYLIKTRGQQVTLSCSPISGHRSVSWYQQTPGQGLQFLFEYFSETQRNKGNFPGRFSGRQFSNSRSEMNVSTLELGDSALYLCASSFLASYNEQFFGPGTRLTVL.

The gene calls are TRBV7-2 and TRBJ1-2; D gene ambiguous. The germline V and J ends were trimmed by 1 base and 2 bases, with 8 bases remaining between them. Germline values: CDR1 SGHTA, CDR2 FQGNSA. The CDR3 contains 14 residues. CDR3: CASSLVAGNYGYTF. The CDR3 DNA sequence: TGTGCCAGCAGCTTAGTTGCGGGGAACTATGGCTACACCTTC.

This sequence joins TRBV9 and TRBJ2-1; D remains ambiguous. Trimming removed 0 bases at V and 1 base at J, with 5 bases between. CDR1 is SGDLS and CDR2 is YYNGEE in the germline V gene. The CDR3 extends over 14 amino acids. CDR3 DNA sequence: TGTGCCAGCAGCGTAGATCTATCCTACAATGAGCAGTTCTTC. Its protein product is CASSVDLSYNEQFF.

The V gene is TRBV27, the J gene TRBJ1-2; 8 positions agree with TRBD1. There are 16 residues in the CDR3. V lost 3 bases, J lost 2 bases, and 8 bases stayed unmatched. Germline lookup yields CDR1 MNHEY and CDR2 SMNVEV (reference sequence). The CDR3 loop is CASSLARDRRNYGYTF. CDR3 DNA sequence: TGTGCCAGCAGTTTGGCTCGGGACAGGCGAAACTATGGCTACACCTTC.

The rearrangement joins TRBV6-6 to TRBJ1-1; unclear D gene. The V and J ends lost 5 bases and 7 bases respectively, with 11 bases between them. The CDR3 runs to 12 residues. The germline gives CDR1 MNHNY, CDR2 SVGAGI (reference sequence). The CDR3: CASSSRRGEAFF. CDR3 sequence (DNA): TGTGCCAGCAGTAGTCGACGAGGTGAAGCTTTCTTT.

The rearrangement joins TRBV9 to TRBJ2-2; D is ambiguous. V was shortened by 3 bases and J by 7 bases, with 10 bases between the two germline ends. CDR3 length: 13 residues. Germline-derived CDR1 and CDR2 are SGDLS and YYNGEE. The CDR3 reads CASSEWANGELFF. CDR3 nucleotides: TGTGCCAGCAGCGAGTGGGCAAACGGGGAGCTGTTTTTT. Full variable domain (missing parts from reference TRBV9 and TRBJ2-2): DSGVTQTPKHLITATGQRVTLRCSPRSGDLSVYWYQQSLDQGLQFLIQYYNGEERAKGNILERFSAQQFPDLHSELNLSSLELGDSALYFCASSEWANGELFFGEGSRLTVL.

The rearrangement uses TRBV29-1 and TRBJ2-5; TRBD2 agrees at 9 bases. The CDR3 totals 13 residues. V lost 5 bases, J lost 5 bases, and 6 bases stayed unmatched. Germline assignment: CDR1 SQVTM and CDR2 ANQGSEA. Here the CDR3 DNA reads TGCAGCGTTCGGGCGGGAGGGGGGGAGACCCAGTACTTC. Residues: CSVRAGGGETQYF.

The gene calls are TRBV28 and TRBJ1-2; D ambiguous. Trimming stripped 6 bases from V and 7 bases from J, with 15 bases between. In germline, CDR1 is MDHEN, CDR2 SYDVKM. The CDR3 consists of 13 residues. This CDR3 is CASRPDLSGGYTF. The CDR3 DNA reads as TGTGCCAGCAGACCCGATCTTTCGGGTGGCTACACCTTC.

This chain links TRBV28 with TRBJ2-5; D is possibly TRBD2 (6 bases). V was trimmed by 5 bases and J by 4 bases, leaving 26 bases between them. This CDR3 is built from 18 residues. The germline gives CDR1 MDHEN, CDR2 SYDVKM. In DNA form, the CDR3 reads TGTGCCAGCAGTCCTAAACCCCAACGACTAGAACTTGGAGAGACCCAGTACTTC. The encoded protein is CASSPKPQRLELGETQYF. Supplemented by reference TRBV28 and TRBJ2-5, the full variable domain reads DVKVTQSSRYLVKRTGEKVFLECVQDMDHENMFWYRQDPGLGLRLIYFSYDVKMKEKGDIPEGYSVSREKKERFSLILESASTNQTSMYLCASSPKPQRLELGETQYFGPGTRLLVL.

The gene calls are TRBV6-1 and TRBJ2-5; TRBD1 matches 7 bases. V dropped 6 bases and J dropped 4; count of bases not matched to a gene: 11. The CDR3 covers 15 residues. The germline gives CDR1 MNHNS, CDR2 SASEGT. This chain's CDR3 is CASSHKQGQGETQYF. The CDR3 DNA follows: TGTGCCAGCAGCCATAAACAGGGGCAGGGAGAGACCCAGTACTTC.

The genes are TRBV28 and TRBJ1-1; D is uncertain. With 4 bases removed from V and 4 bases from J, the gap between germline ends came to 13 bases. The CDR3 has 14 amino acids. Germline V gene lookup returns CDR1 MDHEN and CDR2 SYDVKM. This CDR3 reads CASSSTREGTEAFF. CDR3 DNA sequence: TGTGCCAGCAGTTCTACCCGAGAGGGCACTGAAGCTTTCTTT.

This clone turned up a few times. The V gene is TRBV2, the J gene TRBJ2-7; D remains unclear. Germline CDR1 SNHLY, CDR2 FYNNEI. This CDR3 has 11 amino acids. The V and J ends lost 4 bases and 6 bases respectively, with 7 bases between them. CDR3 nucleotides: TGTGCCAGCAGTGGTTACAGCGAGCAGTACTTC. It is translated as CASSGYSEQYF.

V usage is TRBV6-6 and J usage is TRBJ2-1; 9 positions agree with TRBD2. The J segment lost 8 bases and the V segment lost 6 bases, leaving 11 bases of the junction unmatched. CDR1 is MNHNY and CDR2 is SVGAGI in the germline V gene (reference sequence). This CDR3 is built from 15 residues. The CDR3 DNA sequence: TGTGCCAGCAGCTACCAAGGACTAGCGATGGATGAGCAGTTCTTC. It encodes CASSYQGLAMDEQFF.

This rearrangement joins TRBV9 to TRBJ1-1; D is perhaps TRBD1 (6 bases). Trimming shortened V by 0 bases and J by 1 base, and 7 bases separated the two germline ends. Per the germline V gene, CDR1 is SGDLS and CDR2 is YYNGEE. The CDR3 is made up of 14 amino acids. In DNA, the CDR3 is TGTGCCAGCAGCGTAGCAGGGGAGAACACTGAAGCTTTCTTT. Translating it yields CASSVAGENTEAFF.

This chain uses TRBV28 with TRBJ2-7; TRBD1 matches 8 bases. After removal of 8 bases from V and 7 bases from J, the junction contained 7 bases not matched to a gene. The germline V gene encodes CDR1 MDHEN and CDR2 SYDVKM. CDR3 length equals 12 residues. The CDR3 loop reads CASGQGAREQYF. For the CDR3, the DNA is TGTGCCAGCGGGCAGGGGGCGCGAGAGCAGTACTTC.

Here the CDR3 reads CASSLAGATDTQYF. The CDR3, as DNA: TGTGCCAGCAGCCTAGCGGGAGCCACGGATACGCAGTATTTT. V usage is TRBV9 and J usage is TRBJ2-3; 10 bases are a match to TRBD2. CDR3 size: 14 residues. The germline V gene encodes CDR1 SGDLS and CDR2 YYNGEE. V lost 4 bases to trimming and J lost 6 bases; unmatched junction nucleotides: 5.

This rearrangement joins TRBV7-2 to TRBJ2-7; 10 nucleotides match TRBD1. The CDR3 loop spans 15 amino acids. V was pared by 1 base and J by 2 bases, with 2 bases of the junction left unmatched. Germline values: CDR1 SGHTA, CDR2 FQGNSA. The CDR3 protein is CASSLEGTGAYEQYF. DNA for the CDR3: TGTGCCAGCAGCTTAGAAGGGACAGGGGCCTACGAGCAGTACTTC. The variable domain in full, completed from reference TRBV7-2 and TRBJ2-7, reads GAGVSQSPSNKVTEKGKDVELRCDPISGHTALYWYRQSLGQGLEFLIYFQGNSAPDKSGLPSDRFSAERTGGSVSTLTIQRTQQEDSAVYLCASSLEGTGAYEQYFGPGTRLTVT.

CDR3 protein: CASSFLSTGTSGNYEQYF. CDR3 bases: TGTGCCAGCAGCTTCCTCTCTACCGGGACTAGCGGGAACTACGAGCAGTACTTC. The chain carries TRBV5-6 and TRBJ2-7; 13 bases map to TRBD2. The CDR3 runs to 18 residues. Germline-derived CDR1 and CDR2 are SGHDT and YYEEEE. V was clipped by 2 bases and J by 3 bases; unmatched bases: 11.

The rearrangement joins TRBV11-2 to TRBJ2-5; D may be TRBD2 (6 bases). The CDR3 runs 17 residues. With 0 bases removed from V and 7 bases from J, the gap between germline ends came to 21 bases. The germline V gene encodes CDR1 SGHAT and CDR2 FQNNGV. The CDR3 loop is CASSLEGITSAGGTQYF. In nucleotides, the CDR3 is TGTGCCAGCAGCTTAGAAGGGATTACTAGTGCCGGGGGGACCCAGTACTTC. The variable domain in full, completed from reference TRBV11-2 and TRBJ2-5, reads EAGVAQSPRYKIIEKRQSVAFWCNPISGHATLYWYQQILGQGPKLLIQFQNNGVVDDSQLPKDRFSAERLKGVDSTLKIQPAKLEDSAVYLCASSLEGITSAGGTQYFGPGTRLLVL.

V gene TRBV6-6 combines with J gene TRBJ2-3; a possible D gene is TRBD2 (7 bases). The CDR3 runs to 14 residues. Germline loops: CDR1 MNHNY, CDR2 SVGAGI (reference sequence). V lost 6 bases and J 1 base, leaving 11 bases between the germline ends. The CDR3 is CASSRGAGTDTQYF. CDR3 nucleotide sequence: TGTGCCAGCAGCCGGGGGGCAGGCACAGATACGCAGTATTTT.

This clone came up once. This chain links TRBV5-1 with TRBJ2-1; maybe TRBD2 (6 bases). This CDR3 contains 16 residues. Looked up from germline, CDR1 is SGHRS and CDR2 is YFSETQ. With 4 bases removed from V and 5 bases from J, the gap between germline ends came to 19 bases. CDR3 bases: TGCGCCAGCAGCCTCCCCCGGAGAGCGGGTAACAATGAGCAGTTCTTC. It specifies CASSLPRRAGNNEQFF. Drawing the rest from reference TRBV5-1 and TRBJ2-1, the complete variable domain is KAGVTQTPRYLIKTRGQQVTLSCSPISGHRSVSWYQQTPGQGLQFLFEYFSETQRNKGNFPGRFSGRQFSNSRSEMNVSTLELGDSALYLCASSLPRRAGNNEQFFGPGTRLTVL.

V usage is TRBV5-1 and J usage is TRBJ1-1; 7 bases align to TRBD1. V was clipped by 4 bases and J by 10 bases; unmatched bases: 16. There are 15 residues in the CDR3. Germline loops: CDR1 SGHRS, CDR2 YFSETQ. CDR3 region: CASSMGDVGGGAAFF. CDR3 nucleotides: TGCGCCAGCAGCATGGGGGACGTCGGAGGGGGCGCAGCTTTCTTT.

The CDR3 bases are TGCGCCACCCCCACCGGTCGGGGGGCCTCCACTGAAGCTTTCTTT. Protein sequence: CATPTGRGASTEAFF. V is TRBV10-1 and J is TRBJ1-1; D is perhaps TRBD1 (6 bases). V was pared by 10 bases and J by 4 bases, with 22 bases between. The CDR3 runs to 15 residues. The germline V gene encodes CDR1 WNHNN and CDR2 SYGVQD (reference sequence).

This chain links TRBV5-6 with TRBJ2-3, with a weak D call TRBD1 (6 bases). This CDR3 is 14 amino acids long. Germline CDR1 reads SGHDT; CDR2 reads YYEEEE. Trimming removed 0 bases from V and 1 base from J, with 6 bases in between. CDR3 sequence (DNA): TGTGCCAGCAGCTTGGAGGGGGGCACAGATACGCAGTATTTT. Translation: CASSLEGGTDTQYF. Variable domain in full (rest from reference TRBV5-6 and TRBJ2-3): DAGVTQSPTHLIKTRGQQVTLRCSPKSGHDTVSWYQQALGQGPQFIFQYYEEEERQRGNFPDRFSGHQFPNYSSELNVNALLLGDSALYLCASSLEGGTDTQYFGPGTRLTVL.

The chain carries TRBV27 and TRBJ2-7; 7 bases fit TRBD2. The CDR3 spans 11 residues. Germline-derived CDR1 and CDR2 are MNHEY and SMNVEV (reference sequence). V shed 3 bases and J 12 bases; nucleotides not matched to a gene: 5. The CDR3 region is CASSFRREWYF. The DNA for the CDR3 is TGTGCCAGCAGTTTTCGGCGGGAGTGGTACTTC.

The rearrangement links TRBV9 to TRBJ2-5; TRBD2 is a possible D gene (5 bases). V dropped 2 bases and J dropped 5 bases, with 16 bases sitting between them. The CDR3 loop spans 15 amino acids. Per germline, CDR1 SGDLS and CDR2 YYNGEE. CDR3 amino acids: CASSVGLISAETQYF. Here the CDR3 DNA reads TGTGCCAGCAGCGTCGGACTGATTTCGGCGGAGACCCAGTACTTC.

The chain links TRBV7-8 to TRBJ1-1, with 7 nucleotides matching TRBD1. The J segment lost 4 bases and the V segment lost 3 bases, leaving 8 bases of the junction unmatched. This CDR3 spans 15 amino acids. Germline-derived CDR1 and CDR2 are SGHVS and FQNEAQ. The CDR3 region is CASSFFDRVGTEAFF. DNA of the CDR3: TGTGCCAGCAGCTTTTTCGACAGGGTGGGCACTGAAGCTTTCTTT.

A single count supports this clone. V usage is TRBV5-1 and J usage is TRBJ2-1; the match to TRBD1 covers 9 bases. The CDR3 contains 16 residues. Germline CDR1 and CDR2: SGHRS and YFSETQ. Unmatched junction bases numbered 14, after V lost 4 bases and J lost 9 bases. The DNA of the CDR3 is TGCGCCAGCAGCGAAGGTACCGGGACAGGGTCTTTTGAGCAGTTCTTC. Amino acid sequence: CASSEGTGTGSFEQFF.

The V and J genes are TRBV6-1 and TRBJ1-2; 9 positions agree with TRBD1. The CDR3 sequence is 12 residues long. Germline trimming cut 6 bases from V and 11 bases from J; bases unmatched to any gene: 7. Per the germline V gene, CDR1 is MNHNS and CDR2 is SASEGT. The CDR3 bases are TGTGCCAGCAGGATCCCGGGACAGGGATACACCTTC. Amino acid sequence: CASRIPGQGYTF.